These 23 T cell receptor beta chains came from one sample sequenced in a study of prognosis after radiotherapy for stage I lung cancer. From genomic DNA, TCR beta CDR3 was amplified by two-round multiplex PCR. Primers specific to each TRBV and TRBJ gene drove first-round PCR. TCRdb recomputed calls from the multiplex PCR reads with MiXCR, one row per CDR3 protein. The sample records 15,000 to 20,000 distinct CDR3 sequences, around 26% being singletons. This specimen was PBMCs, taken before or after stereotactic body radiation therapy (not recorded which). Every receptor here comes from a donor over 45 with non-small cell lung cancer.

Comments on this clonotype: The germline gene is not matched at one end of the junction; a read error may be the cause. CDR3 bases: TGCGCCAGCAGCCCAACAGGGGAAAATGAAGCTTTCTTT. It specifies CASSPTGENEAFF. This chain links TRBV7-8 with TRBJ1-1, with 7 bases identical to TRBD1. CDR1 is SGHVS, CDR2 FQNEAQ, per germline. This CDR3 has 13 amino acids.

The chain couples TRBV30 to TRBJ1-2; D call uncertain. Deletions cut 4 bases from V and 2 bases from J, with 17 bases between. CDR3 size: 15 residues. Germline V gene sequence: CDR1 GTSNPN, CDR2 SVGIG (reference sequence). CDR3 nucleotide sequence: TGTGCCTGGACCCGAGTTGTAGGAACCAACTATGGCTACACCTTC. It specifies CAWTRVVGTNYGYTF.

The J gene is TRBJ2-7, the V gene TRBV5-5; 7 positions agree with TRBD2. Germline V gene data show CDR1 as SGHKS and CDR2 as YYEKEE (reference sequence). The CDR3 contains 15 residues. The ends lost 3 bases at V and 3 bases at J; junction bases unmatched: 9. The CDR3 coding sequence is TGTGCCAGCAGCTCACAAACGGGAGGTTACTACGAGCAGTACTTC. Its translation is CASSSQTGGYYEQYF.

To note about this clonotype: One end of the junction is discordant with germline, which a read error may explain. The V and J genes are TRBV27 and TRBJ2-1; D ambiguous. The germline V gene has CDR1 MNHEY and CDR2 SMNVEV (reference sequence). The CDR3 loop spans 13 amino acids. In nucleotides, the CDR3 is TGTCCCAGCAGTCAAGCAGTGGGGAATGAGCAGTTCTTC. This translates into CPSSQAVGNEQFF.

The chain's CDR3 is CSARDPLCNSPLHF. The CDR3 region has the DNA TGCAGTGCTAGAGACCCCCTGTGTAATTCACCCCTCCACTTT. The chain has TRBV20-1 and TRBJ1-6; D is undetermined. The germline V gene has CDR1 DFQATT and CDR2 SNEGSKA (reference sequence). The CDR3 length is 14 residues. Trimming shortened V by 0 bases and J by 6 bases, and 9 bases separated the two germline ends.

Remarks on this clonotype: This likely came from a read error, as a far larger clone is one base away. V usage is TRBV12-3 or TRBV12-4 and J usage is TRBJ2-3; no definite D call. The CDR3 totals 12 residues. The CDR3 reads CASSSDTDTKYF. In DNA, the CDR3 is TGTGCCAGCAGTTCAGACACAGATACGAAGTATTTT.

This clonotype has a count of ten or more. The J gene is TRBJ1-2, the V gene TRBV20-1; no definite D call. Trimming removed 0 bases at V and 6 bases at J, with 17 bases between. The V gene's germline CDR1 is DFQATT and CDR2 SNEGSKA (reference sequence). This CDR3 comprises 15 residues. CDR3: CSAREGNRSWHGYTF. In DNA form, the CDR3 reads TGCAGTGCTAGAGAAGGAAACCGATCTTGGCATGGCTACACCTTC.

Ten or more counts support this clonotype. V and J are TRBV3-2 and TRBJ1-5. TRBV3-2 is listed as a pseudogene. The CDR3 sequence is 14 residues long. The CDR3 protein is CASSQTVGDQPQHF. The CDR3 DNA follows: TGTGCCAGCAGCCAAACGGTTGGTGATCAGCCCCAGCATTTT.

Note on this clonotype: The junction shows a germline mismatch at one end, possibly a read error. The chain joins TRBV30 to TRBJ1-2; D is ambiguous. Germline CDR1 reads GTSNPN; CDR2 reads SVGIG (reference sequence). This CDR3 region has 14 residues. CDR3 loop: CARSACDDRYGYTF. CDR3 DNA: TGTGCCCGGAGTGCCTGTGACGATAGGTATGGCTACACCTTC.

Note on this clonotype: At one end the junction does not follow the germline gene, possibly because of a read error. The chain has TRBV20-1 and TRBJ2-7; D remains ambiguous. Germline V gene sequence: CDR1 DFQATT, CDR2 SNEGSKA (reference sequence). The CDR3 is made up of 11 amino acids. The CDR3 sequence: CSASEAYEHYF. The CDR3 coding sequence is TGCAGTGCTAGTGAGGCGTACGAGCATTACTTC.

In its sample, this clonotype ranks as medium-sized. CDR3 amino acids: CASNPSSNSPLHF. In DNA, the CDR3 is TGTGCCAGTAACCCTTCAAGCAATTCACCCCTCCACTTT. The chain links TRBV19 to TRBJ1-6, with no clear D. The V end lost 7 bases, the J end lost 7 bases, and 11 bases lay between the germline ends. This CDR3 has 13 amino acids. CDR1 is LNHDA, CDR2 SQIVND, per germline (reference sequence).

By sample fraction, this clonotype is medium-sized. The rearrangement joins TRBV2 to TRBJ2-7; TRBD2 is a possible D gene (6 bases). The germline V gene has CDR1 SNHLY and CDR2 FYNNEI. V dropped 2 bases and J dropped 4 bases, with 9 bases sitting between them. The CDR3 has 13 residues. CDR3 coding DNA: TGTGCCAGCAGTGAACTAGCGATTTACGAGCAGTACTTC. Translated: CASSELAIYEQYF. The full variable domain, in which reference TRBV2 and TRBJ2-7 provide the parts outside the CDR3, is EPEVTQTPSHQVTQMGQEVILRCVPISNHLYFYWYRQILGQKVEFLVSFYNNEISEKSEIFDDQFSVERPDGSNFTLKIRSTKLEDSAMYFCASSELAIYEQYFGPGTRLTVT.

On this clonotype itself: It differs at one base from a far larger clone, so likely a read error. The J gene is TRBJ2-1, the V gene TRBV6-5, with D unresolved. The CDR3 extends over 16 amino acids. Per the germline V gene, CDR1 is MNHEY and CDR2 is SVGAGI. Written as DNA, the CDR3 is TGTGCCAGCAGTCACTCCGGAACTACCCAATACAATGAGCAGTTCTTC. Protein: CASSHSGTTQYNEQFF.

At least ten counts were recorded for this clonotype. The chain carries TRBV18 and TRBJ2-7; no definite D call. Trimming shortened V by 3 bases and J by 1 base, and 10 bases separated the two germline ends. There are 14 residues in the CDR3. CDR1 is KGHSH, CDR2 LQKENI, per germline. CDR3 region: CASSPGQSSYEQYF. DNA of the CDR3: TGTGCCAGCTCACCTGGTCAATCTTCCTACGAGCAGTACTTC.

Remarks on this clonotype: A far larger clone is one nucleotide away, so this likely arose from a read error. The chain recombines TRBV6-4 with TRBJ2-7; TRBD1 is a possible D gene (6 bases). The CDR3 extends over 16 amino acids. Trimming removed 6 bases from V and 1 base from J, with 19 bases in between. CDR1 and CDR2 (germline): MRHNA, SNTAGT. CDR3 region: CASSSFDRTSSYEQYF. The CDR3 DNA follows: TGTGCCAGCAGCTCCTTCGACAGGACATCATCCTACGAGCAGTACTTC.

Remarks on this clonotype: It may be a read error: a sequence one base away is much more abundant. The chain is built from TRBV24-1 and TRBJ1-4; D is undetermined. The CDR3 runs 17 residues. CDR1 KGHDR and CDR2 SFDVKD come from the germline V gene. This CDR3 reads CAISDQHKSATNEKLFF. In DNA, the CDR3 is TGTGCCATCAGTGATCAACATAAGTCGGCAACTAATGAAAAACTGTTTTTT.

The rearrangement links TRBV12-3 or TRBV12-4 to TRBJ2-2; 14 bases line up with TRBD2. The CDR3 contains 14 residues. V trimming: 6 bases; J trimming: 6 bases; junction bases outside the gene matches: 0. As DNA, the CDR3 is TGTGCCAGCAGGGGACTAGCGGGAGCCGGGGAGCTGTTTTTT. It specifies CASRGLAGAGELFF.

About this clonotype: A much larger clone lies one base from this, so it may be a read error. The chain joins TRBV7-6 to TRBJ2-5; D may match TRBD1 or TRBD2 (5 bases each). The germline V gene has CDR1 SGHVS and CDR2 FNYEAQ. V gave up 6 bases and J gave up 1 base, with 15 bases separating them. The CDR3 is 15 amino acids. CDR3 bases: TGTGCCAGCAGTGGGGGTAGCTGGGCCCAAGAGACCCAGTACTTC. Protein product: CASSGGSWAQETQYF.

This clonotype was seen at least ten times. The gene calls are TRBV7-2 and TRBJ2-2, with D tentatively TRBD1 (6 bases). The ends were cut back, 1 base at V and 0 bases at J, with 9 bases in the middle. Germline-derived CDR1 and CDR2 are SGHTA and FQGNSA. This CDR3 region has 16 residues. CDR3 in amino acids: CASSLGEGANTGELFF. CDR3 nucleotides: TGTGCCAGCAGCTTAGGAGAGGGGGCGAACACCGGGGAGCTGTTTTTT.

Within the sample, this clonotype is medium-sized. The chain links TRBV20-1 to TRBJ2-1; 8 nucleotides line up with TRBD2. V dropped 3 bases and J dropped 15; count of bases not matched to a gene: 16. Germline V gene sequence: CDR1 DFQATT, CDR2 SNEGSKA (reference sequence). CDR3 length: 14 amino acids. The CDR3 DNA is TGCAGTGCTAGGGGCTCTGCGGGAGGAGGAAAATCGTTCTTC. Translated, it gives CSARGSAGGGKSFF.

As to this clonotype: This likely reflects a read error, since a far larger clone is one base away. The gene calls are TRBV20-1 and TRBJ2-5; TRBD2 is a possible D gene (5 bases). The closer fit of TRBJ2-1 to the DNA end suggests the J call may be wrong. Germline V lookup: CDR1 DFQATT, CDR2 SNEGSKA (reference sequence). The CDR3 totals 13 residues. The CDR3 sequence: CSGELVIDNEQFF. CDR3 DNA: TGCAGTGGGGAACTAGTTATCGACAATGAGCAGTTCTTC.

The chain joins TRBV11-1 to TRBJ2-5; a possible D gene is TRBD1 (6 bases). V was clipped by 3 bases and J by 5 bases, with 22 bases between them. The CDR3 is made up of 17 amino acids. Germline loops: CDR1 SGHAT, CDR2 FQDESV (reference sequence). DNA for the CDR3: TGTGCCAGCAGCTTGGGGGCCGCAGTGGGTTTTCGGGAGACCCAGTACTTC. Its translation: CASSLGAAVGFRETQYF.

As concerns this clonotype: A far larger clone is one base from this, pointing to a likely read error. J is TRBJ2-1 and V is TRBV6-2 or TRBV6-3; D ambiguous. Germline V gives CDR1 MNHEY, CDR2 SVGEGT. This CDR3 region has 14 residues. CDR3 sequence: CASGETSTYNEHFF. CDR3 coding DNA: TGTGCCAGCGGGGAAACGTCTACCTACAATGAGCATTTCTTC.